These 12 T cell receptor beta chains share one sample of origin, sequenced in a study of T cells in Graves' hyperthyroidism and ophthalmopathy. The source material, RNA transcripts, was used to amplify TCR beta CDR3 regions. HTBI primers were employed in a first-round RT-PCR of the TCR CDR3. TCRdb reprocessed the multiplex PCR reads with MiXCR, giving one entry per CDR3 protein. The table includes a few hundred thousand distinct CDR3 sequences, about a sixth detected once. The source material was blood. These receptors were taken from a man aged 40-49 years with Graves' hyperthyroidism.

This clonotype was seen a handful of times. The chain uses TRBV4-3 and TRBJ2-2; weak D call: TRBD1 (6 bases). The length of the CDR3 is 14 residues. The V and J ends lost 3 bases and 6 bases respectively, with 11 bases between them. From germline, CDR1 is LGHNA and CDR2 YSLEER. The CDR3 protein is CASSQIQGAGELFF. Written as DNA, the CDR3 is TGCGCCAGCAGCCAGATACAGGGCGCCGGGGAGCTGTTTTTT.

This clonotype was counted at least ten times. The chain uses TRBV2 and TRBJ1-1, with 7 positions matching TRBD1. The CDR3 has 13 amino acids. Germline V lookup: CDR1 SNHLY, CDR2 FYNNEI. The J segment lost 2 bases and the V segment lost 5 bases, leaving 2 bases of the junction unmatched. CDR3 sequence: CASSRDSNTEAFF. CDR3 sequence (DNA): TGTGCCAGCAGTAGGGACAGCAACACTGAAGCTTTCTTT.

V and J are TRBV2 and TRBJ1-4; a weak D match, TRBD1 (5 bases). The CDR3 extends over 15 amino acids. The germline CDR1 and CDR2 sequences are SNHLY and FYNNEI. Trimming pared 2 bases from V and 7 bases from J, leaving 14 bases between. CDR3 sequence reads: CASSELWGVGEKLFF. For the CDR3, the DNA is TGTGCCAGCAGTGAATTATGGGGCGTTGGTGAAAAACTGTTTTTT.

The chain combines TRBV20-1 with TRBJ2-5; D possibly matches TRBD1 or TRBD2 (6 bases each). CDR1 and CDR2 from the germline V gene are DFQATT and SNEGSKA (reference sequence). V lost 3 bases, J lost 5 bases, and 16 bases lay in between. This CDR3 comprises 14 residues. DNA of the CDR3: TGCAGTGCTAGTTGGGGGGCACGGGATGAGACCCAGTACTTC. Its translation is CSASWGARDETQYF.

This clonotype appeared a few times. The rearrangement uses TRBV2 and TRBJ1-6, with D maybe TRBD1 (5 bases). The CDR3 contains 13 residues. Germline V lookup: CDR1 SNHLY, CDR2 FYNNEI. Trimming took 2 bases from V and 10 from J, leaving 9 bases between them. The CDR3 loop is CASSEIRGSPLHF. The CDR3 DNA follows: TGTGCCAGCAGTGAAATAAGGGGATCACCCCTCCACTTT.

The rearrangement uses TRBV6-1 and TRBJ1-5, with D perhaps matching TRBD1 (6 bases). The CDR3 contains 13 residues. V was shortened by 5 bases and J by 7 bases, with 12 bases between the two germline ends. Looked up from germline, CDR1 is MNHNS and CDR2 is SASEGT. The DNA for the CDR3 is TGTGCCAGCAGTCAACAGGGCTGGCAGCCCCAGCATTTT. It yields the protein CASSQQGWQPQHF.

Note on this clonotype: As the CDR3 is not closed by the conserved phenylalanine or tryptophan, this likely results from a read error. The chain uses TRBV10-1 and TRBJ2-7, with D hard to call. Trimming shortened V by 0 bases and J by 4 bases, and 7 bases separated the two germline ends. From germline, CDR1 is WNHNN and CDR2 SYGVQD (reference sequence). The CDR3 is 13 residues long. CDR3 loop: CASSESGRYEQYL. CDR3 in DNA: TGCGCCAGCAGTGAGTCAGGAAGGTACGAGCAGTACCTC.

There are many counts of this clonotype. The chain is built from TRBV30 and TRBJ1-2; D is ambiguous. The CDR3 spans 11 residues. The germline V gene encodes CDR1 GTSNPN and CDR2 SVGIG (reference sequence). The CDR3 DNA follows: TGTCCTTCACGGGTAAACTATGGCTACACCTTC. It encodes CPSRVNYGYTF. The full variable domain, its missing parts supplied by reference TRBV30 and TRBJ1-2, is SQTIHQWPATLVQPVGSPLSLECTVEGTSNPNLYWYRQAAGRGLQLLFYSVGIGQISSEVPQNLSASRPQDRQFILSSKKLLLSDSGFYLCPSRVNYGYTFGSGTRLTVV.

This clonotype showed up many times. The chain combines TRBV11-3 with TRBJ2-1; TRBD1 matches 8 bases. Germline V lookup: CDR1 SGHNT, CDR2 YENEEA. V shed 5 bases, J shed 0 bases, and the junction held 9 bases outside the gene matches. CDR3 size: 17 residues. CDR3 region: CASSLRQGPSSYNEQFF. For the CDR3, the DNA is TGTGCCAGCAGCCTGAGACAGGGGCCGAGCTCCTACAATGAGCAGTTCTTC. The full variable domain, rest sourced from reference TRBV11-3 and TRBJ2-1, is EAGVVQSPRYKIIEKKQPVAFWCNPISGHNTLYWYLQNLGQGPELLIRYENEEAVDDSQLPKDRFSAERLKGVDSTLKIQPAELGDSAVYLCASSLRQGPSSYNEQFFGPGTRLTVL.

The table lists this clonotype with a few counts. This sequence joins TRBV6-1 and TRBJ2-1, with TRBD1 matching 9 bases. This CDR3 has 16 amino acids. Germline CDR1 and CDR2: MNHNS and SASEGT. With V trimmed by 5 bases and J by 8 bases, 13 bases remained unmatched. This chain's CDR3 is CASSQNTGTGRDEQFF. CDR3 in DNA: TGTGCCAGCAGTCAAAACACCGGGACAGGGCGTGATGAGCAGTTCTTC.

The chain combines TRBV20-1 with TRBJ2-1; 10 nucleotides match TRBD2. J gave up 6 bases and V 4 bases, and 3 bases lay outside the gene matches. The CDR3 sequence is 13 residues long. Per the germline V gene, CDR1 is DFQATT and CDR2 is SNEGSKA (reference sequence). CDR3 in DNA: TGCAGTGCTATATCTAGCGGGGGCAATGAGCAGTTCTTC. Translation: CSAISSGGNEQFF.

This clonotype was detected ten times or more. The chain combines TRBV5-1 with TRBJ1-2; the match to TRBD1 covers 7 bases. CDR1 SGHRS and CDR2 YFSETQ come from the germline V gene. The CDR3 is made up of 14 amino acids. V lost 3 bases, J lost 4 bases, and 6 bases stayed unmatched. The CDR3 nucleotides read TGCGCCAGCAGCTCGCAGGGGGTTGGCTATGGCTACACCTTC. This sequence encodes CASSSQGVGYGYTF.